These 27 T cell receptor beta chains were all obtained from the same sample, sequenced in a study of T-cell memory formation after mild COVID-19 (dated by TCRdb to the early 2020s). To prepare the library, 5' RACE was applied. TCRdb lists the instrument as Illumina NovaSeq 6000. TCRdb ran its own pipeline on the public reads, namely fastp trimming at Q25 and MiXCR clone calling, and kept in-frame beta chains. For every CDR3 protein sequence, its rows merge into one entry that carries the most common genes and DNA. Recorded for this sample are 45,000 to 65,000 distinct CDR3 sequences; 8% to 9.5% of them occurred a single time. The biggest ten clones account for 1.2% of the sample. Sample: PBMCs or a T cell subset sorted from them (not recorded which). The source is a man younger than 35 who had mild COVID-19 (a few samples of this study predate the infection). The sample titles of this study are shuffled in the database, so cell type and time point are left out; the donor was told from shared clones.

The chain employs TRBV6-1 and TRBJ2-6; 9 bases match TRBD1. Germline assignment: CDR1 MNHNS and CDR2 SASEGT. CDR3 length equals 17 residues. Trimming cost V 6 bases and J 0 bases; bases outside gene matches: 6. The CDR3 bases are TGTGCCAGCAGCCCCGGGACAGGGATCTCTGGGGCCAACGTCCTGACTTTC. It specifies CASSPGTGISGANVLTF.

The chain is built from TRBV20-1 and TRBJ2-1; D is perhaps TRBD2 (7 bases). Germline lookup yields CDR1 DFQATT and CDR2 SNEGSKA (reference sequence). Trimming pared 6 bases from V and 2 bases from J, leaving 14 bases between. The CDR3 has 14 residues. In DNA form, the CDR3 reads TGCAGTGCCAAAAAGGGGGGGCCCTACAATGAGCAGTTCTTC. This translates into CSAKKGGPYNEQFF.

In this sample, this clonotype turned up many times. The chain recombines TRBV7-6 with TRBJ2-5, with a weak D call TRBD2 (5 bases). The germline V gene encodes CDR1 SGHVS and CDR2 FNYEAQ. The CDR3 contains 13 residues. Trimming removed 4 bases at V and 5 bases at J, with 11 bases between. The CDR3 region is CASSSTNRETQYF. CDR3 sequence (DNA): TGTGCCAGCAGCTCGACTAATCGCGAGACCCAGTACTTC.

The chain combines TRBV20-1 with TRBJ1-2; 9 positions match TRBD1. Trimming at V came to 3 bases and at J to 2 bases, leaving 7 bases not matched to a gene. Germline-derived CDR1 and CDR2 are DFQATT and SNEGSKA (reference sequence). The CDR3 length is 15 residues. The CDR3 DNA reads as TGCAGTGCTAGTCCTACCGGGACAGGGAACTATGGCTACACCTTC. As protein: CSASPTGTGNYGYTF.

This clonotype was observed at least ten times. The rearrangement joins TRBV19 to TRBJ2-2; D may be TRBD1 (6 bases). Trimming pared 4 bases from V and 0 bases from J, leaving 15 bases between. CDR3 length: 17 amino acids. Looked up from germline, CDR1 is LNHDA and CDR2 is SQIVND (reference sequence). CDR3 in amino acids: CASSTSRGQANTGELFF. CDR3 in DNA: TGTGCCAGTAGTACATCAAGGGGACAAGCGAACACCGGGGAGCTGTTTTTT.

This clonotype was observed many times. The V gene is TRBV4-3, the J gene TRBJ2-2, with TRBD2 as a possible D gene (6 bases). CDR3 length: 16 residues. V lost 7 bases and J 8 bases, leaving 23 bases between the germline ends. Germline CDR1 reads LGHNA; CDR2 reads YSLEER. Written as DNA, the CDR3 is TGCGCCAGCAACCTCGGGTTAGCGGCAAATGGGGGGGAGCTGTTTTTT. Translation: CASNLGLAANGGELFF.

This clonotype was picked up a small number of times. This chain links TRBV7-9 with TRBJ2-3; D might be TRBD1 (5 bases). CDR1 and CDR2 (germline): SEHNR, FQNEAQ (reference sequence). V lost 1 base to trimming and J lost 3 bases, with 8 bases between them. The CDR3 has 14 residues. CDR3 DNA: TGTGCCAGCAGCTTAGACCAGGGTACAGATACGCAGTATTTT. This gives the protein CASSLDQGTDTQYF.

In this sample, this clonotype turned up a few times. This sequence joins TRBV20-1 and TRBJ1-5, with D possibly being TRBD1 (6 bases). This CDR3 is 13 amino acids long. Trimming shortened V by 3 bases and J by 5 bases, and 11 bases separated the two germline ends. Germline V gives CDR1 DFQATT, CDR2 SNEGSKA (reference sequence). CDR3 loop: CSASDRLDQPQHF. As DNA, the CDR3 is TGCAGTGCTAGTGACAGGCTCGATCAGCCCCAGCATTTT.

The chain joins TRBV28 to TRBJ2-3; D is possibly TRBD1 or TRBD2 (5 bases each). Per germline, CDR1 MDHEN and CDR2 SYDVKM. V lost 7 bases and J lost 7, with 21 bases in between. This CDR3 is 15 amino acids long. CDR3 in amino acids: CASTRGGSDSHTQYF. The DNA for the CDR3 is TGTGCCAGCACTCGGGGCGGTTCCGATTCTCATACGCAGTATTTT.

This clonotype was observed at least ten times. The chain recombines TRBV4-3 with TRBJ2-3; TRBD1 is a possible D gene (6 bases). The CDR3 is made up of 17 amino acids. Germline V CDR1 and CDR2: LGHNA, YSLEER. V was cut by 1 base and J by 2 bases, with 16 bases left in between. The CDR3 coding sequence is TGCGCCAGCAGCCAAGTCCGGCAGGGGCGGTACACAGATACGCAGTATTTT. As protein: CASSQVRQGRYTDTQYF.

V is TRBV9 and J is TRBJ2-1; D gene unclear. Trimming pared 0 bases from V and 2 bases from J, leaving 18 bases between. The CDR3 extends over 18 amino acids. CDR1 and CDR2 from the germline V gene are SGDLS and YYNGEE. The DNA for the CDR3 is TGTGCCAGCAGCGTAGGAGGTGGGCAGATCGTTACCTACAATGAGCAGTTCTTC. Translated, it gives CASSVGGGQIVTYNEQFF.

Only a few counts were recorded for this clonotype. V gene TRBV5-1 combines with J gene TRBJ2-3, with TRBD1 matching 9 bases. This CDR3 contains 16 residues. Per the germline V gene, CDR1 is SGHRS and CDR2 is YFSETQ. J lost 7 bases, V lost 4 bases, and 13 bases had no gene match. CDR3 DNA: TGCGCCAGCAGCGTCGACGTGGGGACAGGGTCGCATACGCAGTATTTT. It specifies CASSVDVGTGSHTQYF.

A few counts support this clonotype. The J gene is TRBJ2-1, the V gene TRBV20-1; 14 bases line up with TRBD2. This CDR3 has 14 amino acids. From germline, CDR1 is DFQATT and CDR2 SNEGSKA (reference sequence). V shed 5 bases, J shed 9 bases, and the junction held 6 bases outside the gene matches. CDR3 sequence reads: CSASGTSGGTEQFF. CDR3 sequence (DNA): TGCAGTGCTTCCGGGACTAGCGGGGGTACTGAGCAGTTCTTC.

This clonotype showed up just a few times. The chain couples TRBV25-1 to TRBJ2-5; 7 positions agree with TRBD2. Germline assignment: CDR1 MGHDK and CDR2 SYGVNS. V lost 2 bases and J lost 5; bases outside the gene matches: 8. There are 15 residues in the CDR3. CDR3 amino acids: CASSEGVGEGETQYF. CDR3 nucleotide sequence: TGTGCCAGCAGTGAAGGCGTAGGGGAGGGGGAGACCCAGTACTTC.

This clonotype occurred a few times. The rearrangement links TRBV5-1 to TRBJ2-7, with D tentatively TRBD2 (6 bases). There are 13 residues in the CDR3. V was shortened by 1 base and J by 3 bases, with 8 bases between the two germline ends. Germline V lookup: CDR1 SGHRS, CDR2 YFSETQ. This CDR3 reads CASSLWGDYEQYF. The DNA for the CDR3 is TGCGCCAGCAGCTTGTGGGGGGACTACGAGCAGTACTTC.

In its sample, this clonotype was seen a few times. V and J are TRBV20-1 and TRBJ2-2; TRBD1 aligns across 12 bases. V was pared by 5 bases and J by 7 bases, with 5 bases of the junction left unmatched. The CDR3 is made up of 14 amino acids. The germline V gene encodes CDR1 DFQATT and CDR2 SNEGSKA (reference sequence). DNA of the CDR3: TGCAGTGCTTCGGGACAGGGGGCTAACGGGGAGCTGTTTTTT. It is translated as CSASGQGANGELFF.

The rearrangement links TRBV18 to TRBJ2-1; 8 nucleotides align to TRBD2. V shed 2 bases and J 8 bases; nucleotides not matched to a gene: 14. This CDR3 is 17 amino acids long. Germline CDR1 KGHSH, CDR2 LQKENI. The CDR3 here is CASSPIVGGAYLHEQFF. CDR3 nucleotides: TGTGCCAGCTCACCAATCGTCGGGGGGGCCTATCTCCATGAGCAGTTCTTC.

This clonotype was picked up a small number of times. The V and J genes are TRBV27 and TRBJ1-1, with D unresolved. Germline CDR1 reads MNHEY; CDR2 reads SMNVEV (reference sequence). With 2 bases removed from V and 4 bases from J, the gap between germline ends came to 14 bases. The CDR3 consists of 15 residues. The CDR3 DNA reads TGTGCCAGCAGTTTAAATGAGGGTCGAGTCACTGAAGCTTTCTTT. Translated: CASSLNEGRVTEAFF.

This chain connects TRBV10-3 to TRBJ2-1; TRBD2 matches at 10 bases. The CDR3 contains 13 residues. CDR1 and CDR2 (germline): ENHRY, SYGVKD. V shed 6 bases and J 8 bases; nucleotides not matched to a gene: 4. The CDR3 here is CAIRVGTSDEQFF. CDR3 sequence (DNA): TGTGCCATCAGGGTGGGGACTAGCGATGAGCAGTTCTTC.

This clonotype was seen only a few times. This chain links TRBV5-4 with TRBJ2-2, with 8 bases that match TRBD1. The germline V gene has CDR1 SGHNT and CDR2 YYREEE (reference sequence). The CDR3 consists of 17 residues. The trim removed 4 bases at V and 0 bases at J, leaving 8 bases unmatched. The CDR3 sequence is CASSPRGQGSNTGELFF. In DNA, the CDR3 is TGTGCCAGCAGCCCTAGAGGACAGGGCTCGAACACCGGGGAGCTGTTTTTT.

In its sample, this clonotype was seen many times. J is TRBJ2-5 and V is TRBV24-1, with D possibly TRBD1 on 5 matching bases. The V end lost 3 bases, the J end lost 1 base, and 11 bases lay between the germline ends. This CDR3 is built from 15 residues. Germline V gives CDR1 KGHDR, CDR2 SFDVKD. The chain's CDR3 is CATSDDTRVQETQYF. As DNA, the CDR3 is TGTGCCACCAGTGATGACACCAGGGTCCAAGAGACCCAGTACTTC.

The chain employs TRBV7-2 and TRBJ1-1; the D gene is possibly TRBD1 (6 bases). The germline gives CDR1 SGHTA, CDR2 FQGNSA. The CDR3 covers 14 residues. With 5 bases removed from V and 3 bases from J, the gap between germline ends came to 13 bases. The CDR3 coding sequence is TGTGCCAGCAGCCCTAGACAGGCAGACACTGAAGCTTTCTTT. It specifies CASSPRQADTEAFF.

The table lists this clonotype with a few counts. The chain has TRBV29-1 and TRBJ2-6; D is undetermined. CDR3 length: 12 residues. CDR1 is SQVTM, CDR2 ANQGSEA, per germline. The V end lost 1 base, the J end lost 2 bases, and 0 bases lay between the germline ends. CDR3 loop: CSVEAGANVLTF. In DNA form, the CDR3 reads TGCAGCGTTGAAGCTGGGGCCAACGTCCTGACTTTC.

The V gene is TRBV19, the J gene TRBJ2-3; possible D gene TRBD1, 5 bases. The V end was cut by 3 bases, the J end by 3 bases, with 10 bases between. The CDR3 covers 14 residues. The germline gives CDR1 LNHDA, CDR2 SQIVND (reference sequence). In nucleotides, the CDR3 is TGTGCCAGTAGTATCAGGGTTTCTACAGATACGCAGTATTTT. It is translated as CASSIRVSTDTQYF.

In DNA form, the CDR3 reads TGTGCCAGCAGCCAAGGAGGATGGGGCACGAGAGCTTCACCCCTCCACTTT. The encoded protein is CASSQGGWGTRASPLHF. This chain uses TRBV3-1 with TRBJ1-6; D perhaps matches TRBD1 (5 bases). Germline-derived CDR1 and CDR2 are LGHDT and YNNKEL (reference sequence). Between the trimmed V and J ends, which lost 1 base and 9 bases, there was a span of 19 bases. This CDR3 is 17 amino acids long. Full variable domain (missing parts from reference TRBV3-1 and TRBJ1-6): DTAVSQTPKYLVTQMGNDKSIKCEQNLGHDTMYWYKQDSKKFLKIMFSYNNKELIINETVPNRFSPKSPDKAHLNLHINSLELGDSAVYFCASSQGGWGTRASPLHFGNGTRLTVT.

This clonotype was observed a few times. The chain employs TRBV20-1 and TRBJ1-2, with D uncertain. V lost 3 bases, J lost 8 bases, and 7 bases lay in between. This CDR3 spans 10 amino acids. Germline CDR1 is DFQATT and CDR2 is SNEGSKA (reference sequence). The CDR3 here is CSARVHGYTF. In DNA form, the CDR3 reads TGCAGTGCTAGGGTACACGGCTACACCTTC.

This clonotype has at least ten counts. This chain joins TRBV7-2 and TRBJ2-3; no clear D gene. The CDR3 is 14 residues long. Germline assignment: CDR1 SGHTA and CDR2 FQGNSA. Trimming took off 4 bases at V and 4 bases at J, with 12 bases between the two ends. CDR3 residues: CASSSSVRADTQYF. The DNA for the CDR3 is TGTGCCAGCAGCTCCTCAGTTAGGGCAGATACGCAGTATTTT.